These T cell receptor beta chains were read from a single sample in a study of naive and memory T cell subsets. TCRdb analysed the UMI-ligation and nested PCR reads with MiXCR anew, one entry per CDR3 protein. Of 130,000 or so distinct CDR3 sequences in the sample, approximately 37% were seen once. The sequenced sample was central memory CD4+ T cells from blood. The receptors derive from a human donor in good health. The CDR3 runs from the conserved cysteine through the conserved F or W. The D gene is left open where the match is weak. Part of the rows lack a size; the others show once, few, many or a class for expanded clones.

D	size	V	J	CDR3	DNA
TRBD1	once	TRBV28	TRBJ1-1	CASTRAGQGAATEAFF	TGTGCCAGCACCCGGGCGGGACAGGGGGCGGCGACTGAAGCTTTCTTT
NA	NA	TRBV4-3	TRBJ2-3	CASSRTPQITDTQYF	TGCGCCAGCAGCCGCACACCCCAAATCACAGATACGCAGTATTTT
TRBD2	NA	TRBV29-1	TRBJ2-1	CSVENSGSSPLF	TGCAGCGTTGAAAATAGCGGGAGTTCCCCCCTCTTC
NA	NA	TRBV4-1	TRBJ2-7	CASSQADTPSYEQYF	TGCGCCAGCAGCCAAGCGGACACACCTTCCTACGAGCAGTACTTC
NA	NA	TRBV20-1	TRBJ2-3	CSASHQAVDTQYF	TGCAGTGCTAGCCACCAGGCTGTAGATACGCAGTATTTT
NA	NA	TRBV29-1	TRBJ1-1	CSVFIPQGSTEAFF	TGCAGCGTTTTTATCCCCCAAGGGAGCACTGAAGCTTTCTTT
NA	NA	TRBV29-1	TRBJ1-1	CSVEDQATAFF	TGCAGCGTTGAAGATCAGGCGACGGCTTTCTTT
TRBD1	NA	TRBV20-1	TRBJ1-4	CSARDGQGAGGGKLFF	TGCAGTGCTAGAGATGGACAGGGGGCAGGTGGGGGGAAACTGTTTTTT
NA	NA	TRBV29-1	TRBJ2-5	CSVVGRAYGTQYF	TGCAGCGTTGTGGGGCGGGCCTATGGGACCCAGTACTTC
TRBD1	NA	TRBV6-2/TRBV6-3	TRBJ2-1	CASSTGQVHSYNEQFF	TGTGCCAGCAGTACGGGACAGGTCCACTCCTACAATGAGCAGTTCTTC
TRBD2	few	TRBV30	TRBJ2-1	CAWMGTSGMSGEQFF	TGTGCCTGGATGGGGACTAGCGGGATGTCGGGTGAGCAGTTCTTC
TRBD1	many	TRBV4-1	TRBJ1-6	CASSLLTGAASPLHF	TGCGCCAGCAGCCTCCTGACAGGGGCGGCCTCACCCCTCCACTTT
TRBD2	few	TRBV14	TRBJ2-1	CASSPVSGSGRLLGEQFF	TGTGCCAGCAGCCCCGTTTCAGGTAGCGGGAGGCTCCTCGGAGAGCAGTTCTTC
NA	NA	TRBV24-1	TRBJ2-1	CATSSLQGINEQFF	TGTGCCACCAGCTCTTTACAGGGTATCAATGAGCAGTTCTTC
NA	few	TRBV20-1	TRBJ2-1	CSARDPSGISNEQFF	TGCAGTGCTAGAGATCCATCCGGTATTTCCAATGAGCAGTTCTTC
NA	many	TRBV12-3/TRBV12-4	TRBJ2-7	CASRDTSSYEQYF	TGTGCCAGTAGGGACACCAGCTCCTACGAGCAGTACTTC
NA	NA	TRBV6-2/TRBV6-3	TRBJ1-5	CATLGGLNQPQHF	TGTGCCACCCTTGGGGGGCTAAATCAGCCCCAGCATTTT
NA	NA	TRBV6-5	TRBJ2-3	CASRPGISTDTQYF	TGTGCCAGCAGACCAGGGATTAGCACAGATACGCAGTATTTT
NA	once	TRBV29-1	TRBJ1-3	CSVLLSFSGNTIYF	TGCAGCGTCCTTCTATCCTTCTCTGGAAACACCATATATTTT
NA	NA	TRBV28	TRBJ1-2	CASSPRPNYGYTF	TGTGCCAGCAGTCCCCGGCCTAACTATGGCTACACCTTC
TRBD2	NA	TRBV11-1	TRBJ2-1	CASSQGLELLNEQFF	TGTGCCAGCAGCCAAGGACTAGAGCTCTTGAATGAGCAGTTCTTC
NA	NA	TRBV28	TRBJ1-1	CASSLDGPSEAFF	TGTGCCAGCAGTCTCGACGGGCCATCTGAAGCTTTCTTT
NA	NA	TRBV2	TRBJ2-6	CASRRNSGANVLTF	TGTGCCAGCAGGAGGAACTCTGGGGCCAACGTCCTGACTTTC
NA	few	TRBV7-2	TRBJ2-5	CASSLTTDSAETQYF	TGTGCCAGCAGCTTAACCACAGATTCGGCAGAGACCCAGTACTTC
NA	NA	TRBV20-1	TRBJ2-3	CSARGGGLDTQYF	TGCAGTGCTAGGGGAGGGGGCTTGGATACGCAGTATTTT
NA	few	TRBV12-3/TRBV12-4	TRBJ2-3	CASSLSVDSTDTQYF	TGTGCCAGCAGTTTAAGTGTTGATAGCACAGATACGCAGTATTTT
NA	NA	TRBV2	TRBJ2-1	CASSRTNEQFF	TGTGCCAGCAGCCGGACTAATGAGCAGTTCTTC
TRBD1	NA	TRBV28	TRBJ1-5	CASKTGGNQPQHF	TGTGCCAGCAAGACAGGGGGAAATCAGCCCCAGCATTTT
NA	NA	TRBV18	TRBJ1-1	CASSNEIAAFF	TGTGCCAGCTCAAATGAGATTGCGGCTTTCTTT
NA	few	TRBV7-6	TRBJ2-2	CASSSFANTGELFF	TGTGCCAGCAGCAGCTTTGCGAACACCGGGGAGCTGTTTTTT
NA	few	TRBV5-1	TRBJ2-5	CASTDGQKQETQYF	TGCGCCAGCACTGACGGACAAAAGCAAGAGACCCAGTACTTC
NA	NA	TRBV4-3	TRBJ2-2	CASSQARHMGNTGELFF	TGCGCCAGCAGCCAAGCCCGACATATGGGGAACACCGGGGAGCTGTTTTTT
TRBD2	NA	TRBV30	TRBJ2-7	CAWSVGLAGEHEQYF	TGTGCCTGGAGTGTGGGACTAGCGGGAGAACACGAGCAGTACTTC
TRBD2	NA	TRBV11-2	TRBJ2-7	CASSQLAVSSYEQYF	TGTGCCAGCAGCCAACTAGCGGTTTCCTCCTACGAGCAGTACTTC
TRBD1	NA	TRBV11-2	TRBJ2-7	CASSWTRSTGTGASYEQYF	TGTGCCAGCAGCTGGACCCGGTCGACCGGGACAGGGGCATCCTACGAGCAGTACTTC
NA	NA	TRBV20-1	TRBJ2-1	CSALLMSSYNEQFF	TGCAGTGCTCTGTTGATGAGCTCCTACAATGAGCAGTTCTTC
TRBD1	NA	TRBV6-1	TRBJ2-7	CASRGQYEQYF	TGTGCCAGCAGGGGACAGTACGAGCAGTACTTC
TRBD1	few	TRBV7-8	TRBJ2-7	CASSWDRGYEQYF	TGTGCCAGCAGCTGGGACAGGGGCTACGAGCAGTACTTC
NA	NA	TRBV6-5	TRBJ2-1	CASSYSKLAPYNEQFF	TGTGCCAGCAGTTACTCGAAGCTAGCGCCCTACAATGAGCAGTTCTTC
TRBD1	few	TRBV30	TRBJ1-1	CARERQGLNTEAFF	TGTGCCCGAGAGAGACAGGGGCTAAACACTGAAGCTTTCTTT
NA	NA	TRBV19	TRBJ2-7	CASSEHANPVYEQYF	TGTGCCAGTAGTGAACACGCTAACCCCGTCTACGAGCAGTACTTC
NA	NA	TRBV7-3	TRBJ2-2	CASSLNQRLANTGELFF	TGTGCCAGCAGCTTGAACCAGAGACTCGCGAACACCGGGGAGCTGTTTTTT
NA	NA	TRBV20-1	TRBJ1-5	CSATSQGRRSQPQHF	TGCAGTGCGACCTCTCAGGGGCGGCGGAGTCAGCCCCAGCATTTT
NA	NA	TRBV2	TRBJ1-6	CASSEERHSPLHF	TGTGCCAGCAGTGAAGAACGGCATTCACCCCTCCACTTT
NA	NA	TRBV20-1	TRBJ1-1	CSASHRGDTEAFF	TGCAGTGCCTCCCACCGAGGGGACACTGAAGCTTTCTTT